These 10 T cell receptor beta chains came from one sample sequenced in a study of regulatory T cells in long-lasting Graves disease. The time point: persistent/refractory GD, antithyroid drugs over 5 years with positive TRAb. Construction of the TCR library relied on RNA isolated from PBMCs. Relying on iRepertoire HTBI primers and Arm-PCR of CDR3 regions, the team built TCR beta libraries. Using its own MiXCR run on the multiplex PCR reads, TCRdb lists one record per CDR3 protein. The sample lists around 400,000 distinct CDR3 sequences, roughly 21% occurring once. The specimen was peripheral blood mononuclear cells (PBMCs), collected when the disease was refractory, from a patient treated with antithyroid drugs. The receptors stem from a female donor with Graves disease.

This clonotype was counted only a few times. The V gene is TRBV7-8, the J gene TRBJ2-2; D gene unclear. In germline, CDR1 is SGHVS, CDR2 FQNEAQ. The CDR3 has 12 amino acids. The CDR3 here is CVPSPRTGELFF. The CDR3 DNA is TGTGTCCCTTCCCCCCGGACCGGGGAGCTGTTTTTT.

The V gene is TRBV29-1, the J gene TRBJ1-1; TRBD1 agrees at 7 bases. Germline V gene data show CDR1 as SQVTM and CDR2 as ANQGSEA. With V trimmed by 7 bases and J by 1 base, 3 bases remained unmatched. The CDR3 runs to 12 residues. CDR3 sequence reads: CSATGKNTEAFF. As DNA, the CDR3 is TGCAGCGCGACAGGGAAGAACACTGAAGCTTTCTTT.

The table lists this clonotype with many counts. V usage is TRBV7-3 and J usage is TRBJ1-2; the D gene is possibly TRBD1 (5 bases). The CDR3 has 15 residues. Germline loops: CDR1 SGHTA, CDR2 FQGTGA. The V end lost 1 base, the J end lost 4 bases, and 13 bases lay between the germline ends. The CDR3 sequence is CASSLNPGPSYGYTF. Here the CDR3 DNA reads TGTGCCAGCAGCTTAAACCCAGGGCCCAGCTATGGCTACACCTTC.

This clonotype was found many times. V gene TRBV12-3 or TRBV12-4 combines with J gene TRBJ2-5; 10 bases are shared with TRBD2. Trimming at V came to 9 bases and at J to 4 bases, leaving 5 bases not matched to a gene. CDR3 length: 13 amino acids. This CDR3 is CASFSSGGETQYF. Written as DNA, the CDR3 is TGTGCCAGTTTCTCTAGCGGGGGAGAGACCCAGTACTTC.

This clonotype was detected many times. V gene TRBV28 combines with J gene TRBJ2-7; TRBD2 aligns across 12 bases. This CDR3 is built from 15 residues. V shed 5 bases, J shed 1 base, and the junction held 3 bases outside the gene matches. Germline loops: CDR1 MDHEN, CDR2 SYDVKM. As DNA, the CDR3 is TGTGCCAGCAGTAGGACTAGCGGGGCGTCCTACGAGCAGTACTTC. Its protein is CASSRTSGASYEQYF.

The chain couples TRBV7-9 to TRBJ2-3; 8 positions match TRBD1. The CDR3 is 14 amino acids. With 6 bases clipped from V and 2 bases from J, the junction kept 4 bases outside the gene matches. Germline assignment: CDR1 SEHNR and CDR2 FQNEAQ (reference sequence). As DNA, the CDR3 is TGTGCCAGCAGGAGGGACAGGTACACAGATACGCAGTATTTT. This sequence encodes CASRRDRYTDTQYF.

This clonotype has only a few counts. This rearrangement joins TRBV3-1 to TRBJ2-7; D may be TRBD2 (5 bases). Germline CDR1 reads LGHDT; CDR2 reads YNNKEL (reference sequence). The CDR3 consists of 15 residues. V was cut by 8 bases and J by 2 bases, with 19 bases left in between. The CDR3 nucleotides are TGTGCCAGCGGAAAGAGGACCGACGGGGCCTACGAGCAGTACTTC. Translated, it gives CASGKRTDGAYEQYF.

At least ten counts were recorded for this clonotype. The rearrangement joins TRBV4-1 to TRBJ1-4, with D possibly being TRBD1 (6 bases). The CDR3 consists of 17 residues. V was clipped by 1 base and J by 8 bases, with 20 bases between them. Germline-derived CDR1 and CDR2 are MGHRA and YSYEKL. The CDR3, as DNA: TGCGCCAGCAGCCAAGGCGTCAGGGGAACCTTACACGAAAAACTGTTTTTT. Translated, it gives CASSQGVRGTLHEKLFF.

This clonotype occurred many times. This chain uses TRBV7-8 with TRBJ2-7; D is uncertain. The germline V gene encodes CDR1 SGHVS and CDR2 FQNEAQ. The CDR3 is made up of 13 amino acids. The ends were cut back, 4 bases at V and 6 bases at J, with 13 bases in the middle. The DNA of the CDR3 is TGTGCCAGCAGCTCGACTCGGTCTCGCGAGCAGTACTTC. Its protein product is CASSSTRSREQYF.

Only a few counts were recorded for this clonotype. V is TRBV20-1 and J is TRBJ2-7; the D gene could be TRBD1 or TRBD2 (5 bases each). V lost 0 bases to trimming and J lost 2 bases, with 17 bases between them. Per germline, CDR1 DFQATT and CDR2 SNEGSKA (reference sequence). The CDR3 has 16 amino acids. The CDR3 DNA reads TGCAGTGCTAGAGATGATAGGCAGGGAGTCGCCTACGAGCAGTACTTC. Its protein is CSARDDRQGVAYEQYF.